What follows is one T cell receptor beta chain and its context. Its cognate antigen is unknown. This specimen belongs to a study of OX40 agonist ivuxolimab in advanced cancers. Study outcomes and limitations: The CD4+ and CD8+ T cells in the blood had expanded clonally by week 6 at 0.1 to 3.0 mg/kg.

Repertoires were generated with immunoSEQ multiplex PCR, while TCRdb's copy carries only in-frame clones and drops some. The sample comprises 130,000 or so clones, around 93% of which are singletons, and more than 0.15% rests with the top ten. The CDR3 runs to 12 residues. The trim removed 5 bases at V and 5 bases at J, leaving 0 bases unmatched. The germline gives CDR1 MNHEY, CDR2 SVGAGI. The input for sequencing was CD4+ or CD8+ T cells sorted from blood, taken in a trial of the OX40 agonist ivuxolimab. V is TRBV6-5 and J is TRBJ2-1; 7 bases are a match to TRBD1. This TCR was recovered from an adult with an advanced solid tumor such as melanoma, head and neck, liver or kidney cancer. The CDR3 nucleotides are TGTGCCAGCAGTGACAGGGACAATGAGCAGTTCTTC. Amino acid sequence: CASSDRDNEQFF.